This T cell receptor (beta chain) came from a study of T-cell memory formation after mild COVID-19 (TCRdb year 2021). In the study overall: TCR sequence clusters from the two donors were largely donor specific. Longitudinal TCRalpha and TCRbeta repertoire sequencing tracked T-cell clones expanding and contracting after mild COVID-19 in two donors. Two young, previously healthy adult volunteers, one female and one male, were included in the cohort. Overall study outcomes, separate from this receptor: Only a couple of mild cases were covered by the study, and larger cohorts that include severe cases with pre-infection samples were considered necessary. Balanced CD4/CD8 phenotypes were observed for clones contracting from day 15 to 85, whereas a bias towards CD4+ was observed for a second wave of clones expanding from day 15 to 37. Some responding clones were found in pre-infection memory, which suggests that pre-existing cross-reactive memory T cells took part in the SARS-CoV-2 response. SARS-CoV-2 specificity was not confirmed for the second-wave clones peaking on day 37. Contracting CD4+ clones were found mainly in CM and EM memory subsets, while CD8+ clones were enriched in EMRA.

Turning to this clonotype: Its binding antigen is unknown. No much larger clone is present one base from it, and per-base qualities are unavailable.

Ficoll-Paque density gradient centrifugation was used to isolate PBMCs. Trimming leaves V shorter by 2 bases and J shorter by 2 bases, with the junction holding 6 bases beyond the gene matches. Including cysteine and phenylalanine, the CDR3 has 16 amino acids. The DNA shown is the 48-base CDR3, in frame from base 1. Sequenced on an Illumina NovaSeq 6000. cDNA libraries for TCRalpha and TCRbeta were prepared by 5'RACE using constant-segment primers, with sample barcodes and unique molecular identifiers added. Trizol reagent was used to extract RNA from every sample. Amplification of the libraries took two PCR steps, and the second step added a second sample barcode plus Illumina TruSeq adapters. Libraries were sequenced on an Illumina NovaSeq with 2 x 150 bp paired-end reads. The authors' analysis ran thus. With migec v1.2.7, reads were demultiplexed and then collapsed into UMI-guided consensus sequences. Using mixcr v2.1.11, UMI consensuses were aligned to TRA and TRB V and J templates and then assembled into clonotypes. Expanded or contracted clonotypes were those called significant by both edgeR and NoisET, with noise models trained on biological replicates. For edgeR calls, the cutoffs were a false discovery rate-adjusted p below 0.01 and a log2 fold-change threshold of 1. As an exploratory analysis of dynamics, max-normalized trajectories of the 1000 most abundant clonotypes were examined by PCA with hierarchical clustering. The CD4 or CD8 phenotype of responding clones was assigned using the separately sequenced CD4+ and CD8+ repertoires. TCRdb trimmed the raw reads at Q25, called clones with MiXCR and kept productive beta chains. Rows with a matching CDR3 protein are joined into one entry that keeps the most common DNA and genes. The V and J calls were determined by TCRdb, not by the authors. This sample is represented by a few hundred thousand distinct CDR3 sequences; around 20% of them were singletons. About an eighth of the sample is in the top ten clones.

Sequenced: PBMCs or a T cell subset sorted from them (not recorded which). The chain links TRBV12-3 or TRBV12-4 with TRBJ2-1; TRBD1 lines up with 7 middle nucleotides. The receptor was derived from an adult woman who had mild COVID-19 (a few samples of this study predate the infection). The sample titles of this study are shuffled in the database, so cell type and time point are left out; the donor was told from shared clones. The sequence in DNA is TGTGCCAGCAGTTTATGGCAGGGGGATCCCTACAATGAGCAGTTCTTC. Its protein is CASSLWQGDPYNEQFF.